The rows below give T cell receptor beta chains drawn from one sample of a study of patients and donors after allogeneic stem cell transplantation. TCRdb itself ran the RT-PCR reads through MiXCR, one entry per CDR3 protein. The sample records approximately 200,000 distinct CDR3 sequences, 41% being singletons. Sequencing used blood, either unsorted or a sorted T cell fraction (not recorded which). The source of these receptors is a human donor who was either an allogeneic HSCT recipient or a stem cell or donor lymphocyte infusion donor (not recorded which). It is not recorded whose cells these are; they may come from a transplant donor. CDR3s include the opening cysteine and the closing phenylalanine or tryptophan. D genes are given only for firm matches. A row's size may be missing; if present it is once, few, many or a size class.

V gene	J gene	clone size	D gene	CDR3 protein	CDR3 DNA
TRBV7-2	TRBJ1-2	medium-sized	TRBD1	CASSSLRGLIEGYTF	TGTGCCAGCAGCTCTCTTAGGGGGCTGATAGAAGGCTACACCTTC
TRBV11-2	TRBJ2-3	.	TRBD1	CASSSTGELTDTQYF	TGTGCCAGCAGCTCGACAGGGGAGCTCACAGATACGCAGTATTTT
TRBV15	TRBJ1-5	once	.	CATRNHQSLSYSNQPQHF	TGTGCCACCAGAAATCATCAGTCACTTTCTTATAGCAATCAGCCCCAGCATTTT
TRBV12-3/TRBV12-4	TRBJ2-3	.	.	CASSPPGGVTYTQYF	TGTGCCAGCAGTCCCCCCGGGGGTGTCACTTATACGCAGTATTTT
TRBV6-2/TRBV6-3	TRBJ1-6	.	.	CASSYPETGTNVSPLHF	TGTGCCAGCAGTTACCCAGAGACCGGGACCAACGTCTCACCCCTCCACTTT
TRBV6-6	TRBJ2-5	.	TRBD2	CASRRLAGEETQYF	TGTGCCAGCAGACGACTAGCGGGAGAAGAGACCCAGTACTTC
TRBV30	TRBJ1-5	once	.	CAWSVGSDQPQHF	TGTGCCTGGAGTGTTGGGAGTGATCAGCCCCAGCATTTT
TRBV6-2/TRBV6-3	TRBJ1-5	few	TRBD1	CASGQGQPQHF	TGTGCCAGCGGACAGGGTCAGCCCCAGCATTTT
TRBV6-1	TRBJ2-6	.	.	CASPRQGRVITGANVLTF	TGTGCCAGCCCCCGACAGGGGAGGGTAATCACTGGGGCCAACGTCCTGACTTTC
TRBV10-3	TRBJ2-5	.	TRBD1	CANSVGTGMETQYF	TGTGCCAACAGTGTTGGGACAGGGATGGAGACCCAGTACTTC
TRBV29-1	TRBJ1-4	.	.	CSVSGRTNEKLFF	TGCAGCGTGTCAGGGAGAACTAATGAAAAACTGTTTTTT
TRBV7-8	TRBJ2-1	.	.	CASSLGPNNEQFF	TGTGCCAGCAGCTTGGGGCCTAACAATGAGCAGTTCTTC
TRBV7-2	TRBJ2-2	.	.	CASSLIPNSVGRTGELFF	TGTGCCAGCAGCTTAATCCCGAACTCGGTAGGGCGGACCGGGGAGCTGTTTTTT
TRBV12-3/TRBV12-4	TRBJ1-3	.	TRBD1	CASRQQGTSGNTIYF	TGTGCCAGCAGACAACAGGGGACATCTGGAAACACCATATATTTT
TRBV4-3	TRBJ1-6	.	TRBD1	CASSQDWGTGGSSLHF	TGCGCCAGCAGCCAAGATTGGGGGACAGGAGGTTCATCCCTCCACTTT